Presented here are 14 T cell receptor beta chains from one specimen sequenced in a study of identical twins (dated by TCRdb to about 2016). The library was prepared using 5' RACE. The data were produced on an Illumina HiSeq 2000. The public reads were run again by TCRdb, first through fastp at Q25 and then through MiXCR, and only productive beta chains were kept. Rows merge per CDR3 protein into single entries with the most common DNA and genes. The sample table contains under 500,000 distinct CDR3 sequences; only one count was recorded for over 11% of them. Approximately 0.98% of the sample comes from the top ten. The same specimen was also included in a second study, on yellow fever vaccine responses in identical twins.

Source material: CD4+ T cells sorted from blood. The receptor set was obtained from a woman younger than 35 in good health.

The rearrangement uses TRBV11-1 and TRBJ2-5; tentative D call: TRBD2 (6 bases). The germline V and J ends were trimmed by 4 bases and 5 bases, with 29 bases remaining between them. There are 19 residues in the CDR3. Per the germline V gene, CDR1 is SGHAT and CDR2 is FQDESV (reference sequence). CDR3 sequence reads: CASSSPWSRSKTSGETQYF. In DNA, the CDR3 is TGTGCCAGCAGCTCCCCGTGGTCTCGCTCCAAGACTAGTGGGGAGACCCAGTACTTC.

This clonotype was counted at least ten times. This chain joins TRBV10-3 and TRBJ1-1; unclear D gene. Germline V CDR1 and CDR2: ENHRY, SYGVKD. The V end was cut by 0 bases, the J end by 10 bases, with 12 bases between. The CDR3 runs 13 residues. Here the CDR3 reads CAISESDPPGAFF. For the CDR3, the DNA is TGTGCCATCAGTGAGTCGGACCCCCCGGGAGCTTTCTTT.

A few counts support this clonotype. The V and J genes are TRBV10-3 and TRBJ1-2; weak D call: TRBD1 (5 bases). CDR3 length: 14 amino acids. Deletions cut 2 bases from V and 4 bases from J, with 11 bases between. The germline V gene has CDR1 ENHRY and CDR2 SYGVKD. CDR3 nucleotides: TGTGCCATCAGTGAGGCAGGAGGGGCCTATGGCTACACCTTC. It encodes CAISEAGGAYGYTF.

The CDR3 here is CASSPAGQGTYEQYF. CDR3 bases: TGCGCCAGCAGCCCCGCGGGACAGGGGACCTACGAGCAGTACTTC. This chain links TRBV5-1 with TRBJ2-7, with 10 bases lining up with TRBD1. Per the germline V gene, CDR1 is SGHRS and CDR2 is YFSETQ. V was pared by 4 bases and J by 2 bases, with 6 bases of the junction left unmatched. The CDR3 has 15 residues.

This clonotype was observed a handful of times. The CDR3 DNA sequence: TGTGCCAGCACGAGGGCTAGCTATGGCTACACCTTC. Translated: CASTRASYGYTF. The rearrangement uses TRBV6-1 and TRBJ1-2; D unresolved. CDR3 length: 12 amino acids. V was cut by 7 bases and J by 4 bases, with 10 bases left in between. Per germline, CDR1 MNHNS and CDR2 SASEGT.

This clonotype was counted at least ten times. V is TRBV12-3 or TRBV12-4 and J is TRBJ1-2; D is unresolved. Trimming took 3 bases from V and 5 from J, leaving 7 bases between them. The CDR3 totals 12 residues. CDR3 nucleotide sequence: TGTGCCAGCAGTTTGCGGGGTTATGGCTACACCTTC. Its protein product is CASSLRGYGYTF.

A few counts support this clonotype. This chain links TRBV5-1 with TRBJ2-1; 9 bases align to TRBD2. With 1 base clipped from V and 14 bases from J, the junction kept 13 bases outside the gene matches. The germline gives CDR1 SGHRS, CDR2 YFSETQ. This CDR3 is 15 amino acids long. Written as DNA, the CDR3 is TGCGCCAGCAGCTTGATGGGACTAGCCCTGAACCGGGAGTTCTTC. Its translation is CASSLMGLALNREFF.

The chain joins TRBV12-3 or TRBV12-4 to TRBJ1-2; D is uncertain. The germline V and J ends were trimmed by 6 bases and 4 bases, with 15 bases remaining between them. CDR3 length equals 14 residues. CDR3 protein: CASSLRDPFYGYTF. The CDR3 bases are TGTGCCAGCAGCCTCCGGGATCCGTTCTATGGCTACACCTTC.

This clonotype came up a few times. The V and J genes are TRBV5-1 and TRBJ2-7, with TRBD2 identical over 11 bases. This CDR3 is 16 amino acids long. Germline V gene lookup returns CDR1 SGHRS and CDR2 YFSETQ. Trimming took 3 bases from V and 0 from J; bases not matched to a gene: 5. This chain's CDR3 is CASSSTSGGYSYEQYF. Written as DNA, the CDR3 is TGCGCCAGCAGCTCCACTAGCGGGGGTTACTCCTACGAGCAGTACTTC. The complete variable domain, with remaining parts taken from reference TRBV5-1 and TRBJ2-7, reads KAGVTQTPRYLIKTRGQQVTLSCSPISGHRSVSWYQQTPGQGLQFLFEYFSETQRNKGNFPGRFSGRQFSNSRSEMNVSTLELGDSALYLCASSSTSGGYSYEQYFGPGTRLTVT.

To note about this clonotype: Compared with germline, one end of the junction differs, possibly owing to a read error. This chain joins TRBV12-3 or TRBV12-4 and TRBJ2-2; D might be TRBD2 (6 bases). The CDR3 contains 14 residues. CDR3 in amino acids: CASSLAGGTGQLFF. As DNA, the CDR3 is TGTGCCAGCAGTTTGGCCGGGGGAACCGGGCAGCTGTTTTTT.

This clonotype came up many times. V gene TRBV10-3 combines with J gene TRBJ2-6; D is uncertain. Trimming left V 0 bases short and J 0 bases short, with 15 bases between. This CDR3 region has 19 residues. CDR1 is ENHRY and CDR2 is SYGVKD in the germline V gene. The CDR3 is CAISESAGPGPSGANVLTF. The DNA of the CDR3 is TGTGCCATCAGTGAGTCGGCCGGTCCCGGCCCCTCTGGGGCCAACGTCCTGACTTTC.

The rearrangement links TRBV7-2 to TRBJ2-3, with 10 bases matching TRBD2. The CDR3 length is 15 residues. J gave up 3 bases and V 7 bases, and 7 bases lay outside the gene matches. Germline CDR1 SGHTA, CDR2 FQGNSA. This chain's CDR3 is CASTWGAGGTDTQYF. Written as DNA, the CDR3 is TGTGCCAGCACTTGGGGAGCGGGAGGGACAGATACGCAGTATTTT. Variable domain in full (rest from reference TRBV7-2 and TRBJ2-3): GAGVSQSPSNKVTEKGKDVELRCDPISGHTALYWYRQSLGQGLEFLIYFQGNSAPDKSGLPSDRFSAERTGGSVSTLTIQRTQQEDSAVYLCASTWGAGGTDTQYFGPGTRLTVL.

The chain has TRBV15 and TRBJ2-5; 12 nucleotides match TRBD2. The ends lost 1 base at V and 3 bases at J; junction bases unmatched: 0. Germline V gene lookup returns CDR1 LNHNV and CDR2 YYDKDF (reference sequence). The CDR3 consists of 15 residues. The CDR3 DNA follows: TGTGCCACCAGCAGAGGACTAGCGGGGGAAGAGACCCAGTACTTC. Translation: CATSRGLAGEETQYF.

This clonotype was counted ten times or more. J is TRBJ2-3 and V is TRBV7-2, with D perhaps matching TRBD1 (6 bases). The V end lost 4 bases, the J end lost 5 bases, and 19 bases lay between the germline ends. The CDR3 runs 16 residues. From germline, CDR1 is SGHTA and CDR2 FQGNSA. CDR3 DNA: TGTGCCAGCAGCTCTAGGGGGTTATCTGGAGGAGATACGCAGTATTTT. Its translation is CASSSRGLSGGDTQYF.